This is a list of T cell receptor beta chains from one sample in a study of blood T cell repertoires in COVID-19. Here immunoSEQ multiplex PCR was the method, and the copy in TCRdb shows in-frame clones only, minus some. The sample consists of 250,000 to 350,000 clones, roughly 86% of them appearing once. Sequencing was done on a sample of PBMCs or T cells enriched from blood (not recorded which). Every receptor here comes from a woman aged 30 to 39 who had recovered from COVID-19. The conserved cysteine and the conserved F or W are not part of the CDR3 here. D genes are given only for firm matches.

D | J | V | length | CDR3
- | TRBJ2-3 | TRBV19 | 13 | ASSPSDRSTDTQY
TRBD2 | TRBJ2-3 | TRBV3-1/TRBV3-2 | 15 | ASSQLAATTSTDTQY
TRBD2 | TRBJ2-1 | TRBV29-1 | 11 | SVWTSGSNEQF
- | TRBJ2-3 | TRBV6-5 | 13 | ASDFSRAGTDTQY
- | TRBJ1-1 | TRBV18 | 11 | ASSPSEATEAF
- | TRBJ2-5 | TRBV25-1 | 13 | ASSDPGFALETQY
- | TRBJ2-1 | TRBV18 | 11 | ASSPGLPNEQF
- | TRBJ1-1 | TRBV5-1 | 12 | ASSLDRPNTEAF
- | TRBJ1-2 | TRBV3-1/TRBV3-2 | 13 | ASRSLSGGHYGYT
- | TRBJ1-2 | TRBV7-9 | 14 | ASSLAGENRADGYT
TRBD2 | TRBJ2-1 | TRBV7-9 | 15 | ASSSSGRASSYNEQF
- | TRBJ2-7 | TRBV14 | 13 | ASSVARTVRVEQY
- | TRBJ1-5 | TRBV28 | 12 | ATYTGYDNQPQH
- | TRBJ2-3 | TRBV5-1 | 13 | ASREDSPRTDTQY
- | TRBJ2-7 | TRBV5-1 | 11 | ASSLAGGAEQY
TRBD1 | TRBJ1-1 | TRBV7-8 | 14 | ASRGQGRDTVTEAF
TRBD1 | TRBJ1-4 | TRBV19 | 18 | ASRLSIIQAHRGREEKLF
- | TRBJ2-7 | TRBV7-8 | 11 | ASRRTARGEQY
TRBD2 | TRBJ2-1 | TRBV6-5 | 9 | ASGGVHEQF
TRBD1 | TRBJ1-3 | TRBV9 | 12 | ASSTGTVGNTIY
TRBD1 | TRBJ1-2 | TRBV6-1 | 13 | ASSEGQGRNYGYT
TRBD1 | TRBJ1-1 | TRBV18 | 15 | ASSPPGTGRMNTEAF
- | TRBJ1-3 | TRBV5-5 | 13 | ASSLVGQTGNTIY
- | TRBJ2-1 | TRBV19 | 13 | ASTFLETSVYEQF
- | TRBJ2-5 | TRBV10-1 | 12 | ARGAASRQETQY
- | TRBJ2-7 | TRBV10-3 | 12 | AISGDLRDYEQY
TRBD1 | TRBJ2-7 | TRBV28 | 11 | ASSWGQLYEQY
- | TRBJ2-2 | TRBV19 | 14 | ASRIGGFANTGELF
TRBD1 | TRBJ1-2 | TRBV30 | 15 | AWRAAGTGVANYGYT
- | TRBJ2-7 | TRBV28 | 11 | ASSFGRSYEQY
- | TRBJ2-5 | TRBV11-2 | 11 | ASSLQGWETQY
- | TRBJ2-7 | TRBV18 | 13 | ASSQQGRHSYEQY
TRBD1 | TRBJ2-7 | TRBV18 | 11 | ASSPGTGYEQY
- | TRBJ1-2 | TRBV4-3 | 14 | ASSQTLRGEIYGYT
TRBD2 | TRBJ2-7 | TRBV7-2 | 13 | ASSTGTGTSGEQY
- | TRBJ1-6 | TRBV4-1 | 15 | ASSQVTGSSYNSPLH
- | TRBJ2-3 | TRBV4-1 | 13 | ASSQGPSIVDTQY
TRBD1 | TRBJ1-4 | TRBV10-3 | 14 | AISAGTGNGDGKLF
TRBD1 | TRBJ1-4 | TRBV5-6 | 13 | ASSLDRGANEKLF
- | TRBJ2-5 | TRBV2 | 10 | ASSPFRETQY
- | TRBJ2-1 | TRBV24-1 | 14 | ATSEVGGAAYNEQF
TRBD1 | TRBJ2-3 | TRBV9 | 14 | ASSAASGGSTDTQY
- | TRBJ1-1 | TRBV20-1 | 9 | SARWGGDAF
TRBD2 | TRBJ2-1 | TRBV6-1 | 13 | ASSEGPSGNNEQF
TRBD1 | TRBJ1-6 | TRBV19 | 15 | ASSTSPRDRQNSPLH
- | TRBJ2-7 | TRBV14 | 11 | ASSPRIGGEQY
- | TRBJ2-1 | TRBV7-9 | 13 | ASSSSRRSYNEQF
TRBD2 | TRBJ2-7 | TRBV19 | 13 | ASSVGTSGSSEQY
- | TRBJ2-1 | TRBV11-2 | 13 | ASSPRFRPGNEQF
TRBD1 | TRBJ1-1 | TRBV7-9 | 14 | ASSLPNRGLNTEAF
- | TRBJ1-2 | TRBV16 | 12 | ASSQHQANYGYT
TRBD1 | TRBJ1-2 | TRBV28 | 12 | ASSPSTGEYGYT
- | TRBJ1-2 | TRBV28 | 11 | ASQERQAYGYT